This TCR beta chain was retrieved from a study of T cell changes during pregnancy in multiple sclerosis (dated by TCRdb to between 2019 and 2020). Regarding the research as a whole: The study examined how the T cell repertoire changed over the course of pregnancy in women with multiple sclerosis.

The method behind the library was the immunoSEQ multiplex PCR assay. TCRdb carries this immuneACCESS record with in-frame sequences only. Its versions omit some clonotypes, under half of them owing to an unresolved V gene in the studies checked, with the rest unexplained. For this sample there are over 90,000 clones; roughly 92% appear just once. The top ten clonotypes cover less than 1% of the sample. As concerns this clone: There is no known antigen for this receptor. Base qualities are not at hand, and no much larger clone is one base apart.

The CDR3 holds 17 amino acids from the cysteine to the phenylalanine. This entry keeps only the CDR3 DNA: 51 bases, framed from base 1. CDR1 SGDLS and CDR2 YYNGEE are derived from the germline V gene. The trim is 0 bases for V and 3 bases for J, with a gap of 18 bases between the germline ends. This specimen consisted of peripheral blood, obtained after pregnancy. In this chain, TRBV9 is recombined with TRBJ1-1; a tentative D match to TRBD1 spans 5 bases. The receptor comes from a female donor with multiple sclerosis, enrolled in a pregnancy study. CDR3 region: CASSVDRTFGGDTEAFF. DNA sequence: TGTGCCAGCAGCGTAGACAGGACTTTCGGGGGGGACACTGAAGCTTTCTTT.